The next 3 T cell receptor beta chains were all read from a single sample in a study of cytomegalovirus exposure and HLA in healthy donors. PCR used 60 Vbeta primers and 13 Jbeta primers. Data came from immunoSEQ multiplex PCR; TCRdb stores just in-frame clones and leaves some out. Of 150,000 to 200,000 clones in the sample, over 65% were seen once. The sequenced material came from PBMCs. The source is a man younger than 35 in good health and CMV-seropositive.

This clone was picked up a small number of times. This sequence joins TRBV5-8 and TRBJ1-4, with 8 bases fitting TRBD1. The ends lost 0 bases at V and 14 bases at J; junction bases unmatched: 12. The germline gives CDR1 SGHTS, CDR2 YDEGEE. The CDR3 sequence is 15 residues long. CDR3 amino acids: CASSLAWTGRRGLFF. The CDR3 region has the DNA TGTGCCAGCAGCTTGGCCTGGACAGGGCGCCGAGGGCTGTTTTTT. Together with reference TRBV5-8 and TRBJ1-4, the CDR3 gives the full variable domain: EAGVTQSPTHLIKTRGQQATLRCSPISGHTSVYWYQQALGLGLQFLLWYDEGEERNRGNFPPRFSGRQFPNYSSELNVNALELEDSALYLCASSLAWTGRRGLFFGSGTQLSVL.

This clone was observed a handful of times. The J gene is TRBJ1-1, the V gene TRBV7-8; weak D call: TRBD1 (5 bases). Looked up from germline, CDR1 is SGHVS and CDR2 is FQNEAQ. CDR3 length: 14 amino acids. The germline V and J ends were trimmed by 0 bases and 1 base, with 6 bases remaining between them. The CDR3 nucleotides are TGTGCCAGCAGCTTAGCGGGGGGGAACACTGAAGCTTTCTTT. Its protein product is CASSLAGGNTEAFF.

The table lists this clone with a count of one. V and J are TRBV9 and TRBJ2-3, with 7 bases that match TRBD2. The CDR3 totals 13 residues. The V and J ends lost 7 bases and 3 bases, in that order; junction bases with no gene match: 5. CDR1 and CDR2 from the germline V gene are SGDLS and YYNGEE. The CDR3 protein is CASARETTDTQYF. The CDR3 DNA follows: TGTGCCAGCGCGCGGGAGACTACAGATACGCAGTATTTT.